The T cell receptor beta chain described here comes from a study of shared clonotypes between healthy human individuals. Clones were read by immunoSEQ multiplex PCR, and TCRdb kept only the in-frame ones, dropping some. Of about 480,000 clones listed, nearly 80% are singletons. J lost 4 bases, V lost 3 bases, and 12 bases had no gene match. Germline lookup yields CDR1 MDHEN and CDR2 SYDVKM. This CDR3 spans 17 amino acids. Donation came from healthy HIV-negative adults that had no recent acute infections or vaccinations. J is TRBJ1-3 and V is TRBV28, with TRBD1 matching 7 bases. The sequencing sample was made of PBMCs. The sequence was collected from a woman in her 40s in good health. Some clones in this sample may be carry-over from other donors' samples. The CDR3 spells CASSFNKGALWGNTIYF. The CDR3 DNA sequence: TGTGCCAGCAGTTTCAATAAGGGGGCCCTTTGGGGAAACACCATATATTTT.